This T cell receptor beta chain was recorded in a study of cytomegalovirus exposure and HLA in healthy donors. CDR3 length equals 17 residues. Germline-derived CDR1 and CDR2 are SGHNT and YYREEE (reference sequence). V was pared by 4 bases and J by 5 bases, with 16 bases of the junction left unmatched. Though probably carrying unrecorded immune exposures, donors were nominally healthy at sampling. The PCR employed 60 Vbeta primers together with 13 Jbeta primers. Sequencing used immunoSEQ multiplex PCR; TCRdb keeps in-frame clones, though not all of them. This sample has approximately 200,000 clones; around 85% occur once, and the top ten carry about 0.23%. As for this clone: Its antigen remains unknown.

Study conclusions and caveats: Later work associated roughly 15,000 TCR beta sequences with HLA alleles at 0.05 false discovery rate. CMV serostatus alone was available as immune exposure information. Through in vitro validation, a few CMV-associated chains were shown to be specific for CMV antigens.

Sequencing used PBMCs. This receptor was identified in a girl aged 2 to 9 in good health and CMV-seronegative. The rearrangement uses TRBV5-4 and TRBJ1-1, with TRBD1 matching 8 bases. The CDR3 region has the DNA TGTGCCAGCAGCCTGGCCCAAATCGGGACAGGTTCAACTGAAGCTTTCTTT. Its protein product is CASSLAQIGTGSTEAFF.